This TCR beta chain came from a study of blood T cells in healthy people across ages (dated by TCRdb to the mid-2010s). Study-wide context: Template switching captured roughly one uniquely barcoded TCR beta cDNA molecule per two T cells in model experiments. Age-related changes in TCR beta repertoire diversity were measured in the study by deep sequencing normalized with unique cDNA molecular identifiers. The donors were divided into four age groups: young (average around 17 years), middle-aged (almost 40), aged (about 62) and long-lived (roughly 82). The study analyzed two additional independent replicas of 1 million unique cDNA reads from the same blood draw for two donors, one aged 18 to 30 and one aged 80 or older.

Taken from cysteine to phenylalanine, the CDR3 has 12 residues. This entry keeps only the CDR3 DNA: 36 bases, framed from base 1. The approximately 41 donors, aged about 6 to 100 years, were systemically healthy Caucasian individuals from Russia. Around 9.8 milliliters of peripheral blood were collected from each donor into EDTA-treated Vacutainer tubes. Ficoll-Paque density-gradient centrifugation was used to isolate PBMCs, with at least 6.5 million per sample. Total RNA was extracted from PBMCs with Trizol reagent, with at least 6 micrograms obtained per sample. For every donor, flow cytometry on a PBMC aliquot measured the percentage of naive CD45RAhigh/CD27high T cells. The library was prepared using 5' RACE. The instrument was an Illumina HiSeq 2500. A second 7 to 11 cycle PCR used a sample-barcoded 5' primer and a J-beta primer mix. A template-switch 5' adaptor carrying 12 random nucleotides introduced a unique molecular identifier onto each TCR beta cDNA molecule. At least 2.5 million CDR3-containing paired-end reads were obtained from each sample. First-strand cDNA was synthesized from all RNA with the Mint cDNA synthesis kit, primed by a TRBC-specific oligonucleotide. After uracil-DNA glycosylase treatment, a first 18-cycle PCR used universal primers M1SS and BC2_uni_R on all cDNA. The authors' pipeline ran thus. Normalization of each sample was performed by random selection of 1 million high-quality reads, each carrying a distinct molecular identifier. Reads sharing molecular identifiers were discarded rather than binned into consensus sequences. MiTCR, run with a Q25 quality threshold and the strictest error-elimination algorithm, handled CDR3 identification, clonotype clustering and error correction. Lower-bound total TCR beta diversity was estimated with a nonparametric unseen species model using Euler transformation. TCRdb reanalyzed the raw reads on its own, using fastp at Q25 for trimming and MiXCR for clone calling, and kept in-frame beta chains. Rows with a matching CDR3 protein are joined into one entry that keeps the most common DNA and genes. V and J calls and clone size were set by TCRdb, not the authors. The sample records more than 500,000 distinct CDR3 sequences, about 26% of which are singletons. Over 3.5% of the sample is held by the ten biggest clonotypes.

Broad study findings and their caveats: Because the CMV infection status of the donors was unknown, age-related changes in expanded clonotypes may potentially have been confounded. As age increased, observed TCR beta diversity per million T cells dropped in a roughly linear way, and a significant reduction was already evident by age about 36. Estimates of total diversity from one million sequenced T cells were regarded as lower bounds and underestimates. Compared with the aged group, the long-lived group had more naive CD4+ T cells, fewer expanded clones and increased TCR diversity, a pattern suggesting age selection. Since profiling was done on bulk unsorted PBMCs, naive and antigen-experienced compartments could not be conclusively compared. Observed TCR beta diversity correlated strongly with the percentage of naive T cells measured by flow cytometry.

As concerns this clonotype: No antigen is known for it. At one boundary the junction diverges from the germline segment, which might be a read error.

The same data also contributed to another study, on T cells of mothers and their children. As that second study puts it: Nine systemically healthy Caucasian individuals served as donors, namely three mothers together with their six children. cDNA synthesis used all of the extracted RNA, with 1.5 ug of RNA in each 15 ul reaction. In the second PCR, sample barcodes and 2-4 random nucleotides were introduced via the M1S primer. Over 10 million TCR beta CDR3 reads came from each mother, compared with a few million reads from each child. In both related and unrelated pairs, thymic selection shapes the output of TCR recombination in a similar way, with inherited differences having only a minor effect. Normalized repertoire overlap was always found to be slightly, but never significantly, higher in related mother-child pairs than in unrelated mother-child pairs. No persistent microchimeric T cell clones were detected, at a sensitivity of 90 to 100 clones per million clonotypes. In the study, deep NGS was used to compare the TCR beta repertoires of mothers and children, and features distinguishing related mother-child pairs from unrelated individuals were sought. Mothers averaged roughly 40 +/- 4 years of age and children averaged around 10 +/- 4 years. Libraries were sequenced on Illumina HiSeq 2000 with 100+100 nt paired-end reads after adapter ligation with NEBNext reagents. To prevent cross-contamination, the mother and child libraries were prepared one month apart and sequenced in separate runs. For each donor, between about 450,000 and 2,300,000 distinct TCR beta clonotypes were identified. Naive TCR beta clonotypes were estimated from low-frequency clonotypes matched to each donor's FACS-determined naive share, without sorting.

The receptor comes from a boy aged 2 to 10 in good health. The chain uses TRBV12-3 or TRBV12-4 and TRBJ1-1; TRBD1 might be the D gene, on 6 matching bases. The sequencing sample was made of blood. The nucleotide sequence reads TGTGCCGGCAGTCCGGGGGCGGGTGAAGCTTTCTTT. It translates to CAGSPGAGEAFF.